A selection of T cell receptor beta chains follows, all from one sample in a study of OX40 agonist ivuxolimab in advanced cancers. TCRdb's copy holds only in-frame clones and misses some; the assay was immunoSEQ multiplex PCR. The data contain about 84,000 clones, about 91% of them seen just once; the ten biggest clones take up 0.19%. The specimen was CD4+ or CD8+ T cells sorted from blood, collected in a trial of the OX40 agonist ivuxolimab. These receptors came from an adult with an advanced solid tumor such as melanoma, head and neck, liver or kidney cancer. The CDR3 runs from the conserved cysteine through the conserved F or W. Fields, in order: D gene, clone size, V gene, J gene, CDR3 DNA, CDR3 protein. D genes are given only for firm matches. Clone size appears in some rows only: once, few, many, or a class for an expanded clone.

>-|-|TRBV7-9|TRBJ1-2
TGTGCCAGCAGCCGGACAGCCCTTTATGGCTACACCTTC
CASSRTALYGYTF
>TRBD1|-|TRBV5-5|TRBJ1-1
TGTGCCAGCAGCCCCGGACAGGGTCGCCGCACTGAAGCTTTCTTT
CASSPGQGRRTEAFF
>-|-|TRBV7-2|TRBJ2-2
TGTGCCAGCAGCTTAGCCGGGTCCAGGGAGCTGTTTTTT
CASSLAGSRELFF
>-|-|TRBV5-4|TRBJ1-6
TGTGCCAGCAGCTTGGGCCGGGATTCACCCCTCCACTTT
CASSLGRDSPLHF
>-|-|TRBV30|TRBJ1-2
TGTGCCTGGAGTGGGGGGCCAACTAACTATGGCTACACCTTC
CAWSGGPTNYGYTF
>TRBD1|-|TRBV18|TRBJ2-7
TGTGCCAGCTCAACCGGACAGGGGGCAGCACACCTAGAGCAGTACTTC
CASSTGQGAAHLEQYF
>-|once|TRBV5-4|TRBJ2-7
TGTGCCAGCGGAATCGATGAGCAGTACTTC
CASGIDEQYF
>TRBD2|-|TRBV19|TRBJ2-3
TGTGCCAGTAGTGGGACTAGCGGGAGTCGGGATACGCAGTATTTT
CASSGTSGSRDTQYF
>TRBD1|-|TRBV30|TRBJ1-4
TGTGCCTGGAAGACAGGGTCCTATGAAAAACTGTTTTTT
CAWKTGSYEKLFF
>-|-|TRBV6-1|TRBJ1-1
TGTGCCACCGAAGAGGGTTCCACTGAAGCTTTCTTT
CATEEGSTEAFF
>-|-|TRBV30|TRBJ1-1
TGTGCCTGGAGTACACAACCAGGCACTGAAGCTTTCTTT
CAWSTQPGTEAFF
>-|once|TRBV5-5|TRBJ1-5
TGTGCCAGCAGCTCAGGGTTATCGAGCAATCAGCCCCAGCATTTT
CASSSGLSSNQPQHF
>TRBD1|-|TRBV9|TRBJ2-5
TGTGCCAGCAGCCCGACAGGGGGTAAAGAGACCCAGTACTTC
CASSPTGGKETQYF
>-|-|TRBV7-2|TRBJ2-1
TGTGCCAGCAGCTTACAACCAGGGGACTACAATGAGCAGTTCTTC
CASSLQPGDYNEQFF
>-|-|TRBV18|TRBJ2-2
TGTGCCAGCTCACTGATAGGAACGGGCACCGGGGAGCTGTTTTTT
CASSLIGTGTGELFF
>-|-|TRBV19|TRBJ1-2
TGTGCCAGTAGTTTATTGGACTATGGCTACACCTTC
CASSLLDYGYTF
>-|-|TRBV13|TRBJ1-1
TGTGCCAGCAGCTCCCGGACACTTGAAGCTTTCTTT
CASSSRTLEAFF
>-|few|TRBV27|TRBJ2-1
TGTGCCAGCAGTTCCCAGGGGGGTGAGCAGTTCTTC
CASSSQGGEQFF